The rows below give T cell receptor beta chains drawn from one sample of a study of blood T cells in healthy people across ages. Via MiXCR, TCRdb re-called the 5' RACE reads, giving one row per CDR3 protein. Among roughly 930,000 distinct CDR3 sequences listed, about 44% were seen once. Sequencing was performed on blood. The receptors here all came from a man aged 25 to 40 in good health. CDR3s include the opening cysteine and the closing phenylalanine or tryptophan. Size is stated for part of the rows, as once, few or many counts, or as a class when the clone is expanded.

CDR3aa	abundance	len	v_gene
CASSRGEGTNTEAFF	-	15	TRBV3-1
CASSIEGTVYNEQFF	-	15	TRBV19
CASRTRLGSGANVLTF	-	16	TRBV6-5
CASSPGMGGPYEQYF	-	15	TRBV3-1
CASSLGGSGETQYF	many	14	TRBV12-3/TRBV12-4
CASSLRQGAIDEQFF	-	15	TRBV27
CASLDRAYNEQFF	-	13	TRBV27
CASSLESSASTDTQYF	few	16	TRBV5-1
CSVEVWESSYNEQYF	few	15	TRBV29-1
CASSVADSGGPYQETQYF	-	18	TRBV9
CASSVQGNPNTGELFF	-	16	TRBV5-1
CAWNTGTGTQPQHF	-	14	TRBV30
CASSLPTGAWGYTF	few	14	TRBV7-9
CATSVSGNGYTF	many	12	TRBV24-1
CAISAKGAYGYTF	-	13	TRBV10-3
CASSFQGNSPLHF	-	13	TRBV12-3/TRBV12-4
CASRETGQGYQPQHF	-	15	TRBV6-1
CASSQGARLGLRSETQYF	-	18	TRBV4-2
CASSWTGQGYNEQFF	few	15	TRBV9
CASSKTSNQPQHF	once	13	TRBV21-1
CAISGQEAGAPLHF	few	14	TRBV10-3
CASSHRVDDQPQHF	-	14	TRBV7-2
CASSLGLDGDYEQYF	-	15	TRBV5-5
CASNADYEQYF	-	11	TRBV2
CASSPQGTFYNEQFF	many	15	TRBV5-1
CASTGAGGHYNEQFF	many	15	TRBV7-2
CASSLGLAGNHTQYF	-	15	TRBV7-9
CASSEEAGYEQYF	-	13	TRBV6-1
CASSFGRPQETQYF	-	14	TRBV5-1
CASSYFGQGGTGANVLTF	once	18	TRBV6-2/TRBV6-3
CAIKGQGGTTGRSTYEQYF	-	19	TRBV10-3
CASSPDRATNEQFF	-	14	TRBV5-4
CASSFAPDRYTF	many	12	TRBV12-3/TRBV12-4
CASSQGARDERESREQYF	-	18	TRBV4-2
CASSLESGRPLETQFF	-	16	TRBV13
CASSQDQGSYGYTF	-	14	TRBV3-1
CASSFPGPAGHEQFF	few	15	TRBV28
CASSWDRVNEKLFF	-	14	TRBV6-5
CASTPDVEYSYEQYF	-	15	TRBV28
CASSPLSRGSNTEAFF	-	16	TRBV3-1
CASSLEAGGITDTQYF	-	16	TRBV7-2
CRVSGGADTQYF	-	12	TRBV20-1
CASSFGQKGSPPYF	-	14	TRBV28
CASSQATGFNGYTF	-	14	TRBV3-1
CASTRSPGGRGNYGYTF	-	17	TRBV9
CASSQEEGWGNQPQHF	-	16	TRBV4-1
CASSLVVGLAVDNEQFF	many	17	TRBV11-3
CASSLFQTGELFF	-	13	TRBV14
CASSRLHYGYTF	-	12	TRBV12-3/TRBV12-4
CASSYPGQGSITDTQYF	-	17	TRBV6-2/TRBV6-3